One T cell receptor beta chain is described in this entry. PCR was performed using 60 Vbeta and 13 Jbeta primers. The assay was immunoSEQ multiplex PCR, and TCRdb's table has in-frame clones only and misses some. The data hold 150,000 to 200,000 clones, with 75% observed a single time. The record originates from a study of cytomegalovirus exposure and HLA in healthy donors. The source is a male donor in good health and CMV-seronegative. The source material was PBMCs.

The CDR3 is CASSVAGMNTEAFF. CDR3 sequence (DNA): TGTGCCAGCAGCGTAGCAGGGATGAACACTGAAGCTTTCTTT. This chain uses TRBV9 with TRBJ1-1, with D possibly matching TRBD1 (5 bases). The CDR3 is 14 residues long. The ends were cut back, 0 bases at V and 0 bases at J, with 6 bases in the middle. CDR1 and CDR2 (germline): SGDLS, YYNGEE. The full variable domain, in which reference TRBV9 and TRBJ1-1 provide the parts outside the CDR3, is DSGVTQTPKHLITATGQRVTLRCSPRSGDLSVYWYQQSLDQGLQFLIQYYNGEERAKGNILERFSAQQFPDLHSELNLSSLELGDSALYFCASSVAGMNTEAFFGQGTRLTVV.